This T cell receptor (beta chain) was identified during a study of blood T cells in healthy people across ages. This clonotype showed up just a few times. Its specificity is unknown. The second PCR ran roughly 6 to 11 cycles with a sample-barcoded 5' primer and J-beta primers. Each cDNA molecule received a tag from a template-switch adaptor that had 12 random nucleotides. MiXCR, run by TCRdb on the 5' RACE reads, gives a single entry per CDR3 protein. The sample includes about 1.4 million distinct CDR3 sequences, around 59% of them seen just once. Findings and limits, study-wide: The fall in TCR beta diversity per million T cells was roughly linear with age.

The sequence derives from a man in his late teens or twenties in good health. Specimen: blood.

CDR3 region: CSARPGEETQYF. The CDR3 DNA reads TGCAGTGCTAGACCCGGGGAAGAGACCCAGTACTTC. This chain connects TRBV20-1 to TRBJ2-5; maybe TRBD2 (5 bases). Germline V gene data show CDR1 as DFQATT and CDR2 as SNEGSKA (reference sequence). V lost 2 bases and J 3 bases, leaving 7 bases between the germline ends. The CDR3 extends over 12 amino acids.